The present T cell receptor (beta chain) was sequenced within a study of HIV-infected patients and healthy controls. This clonotype was recorded at least ten times. Each CDR3 protein is one row after TCRdb ran MiXCR on the 5' RACE reads. This sample has almost 65,000 distinct CDR3 sequences; roughly 19% occur once, and the top ten carry 1.4% to 1.5%. This CDR3 comprises 15 residues. With 7 bases clipped from V and 4 bases from J, the junction kept 8 bases outside the gene matches. In germline, CDR1 is KGHDR, CDR2 SFDVKD. This sequence joins TRBV24-1 and TRBJ1-5, with 8 bases fitting TRBD1. The clonotype comes from a human donor in good health. The source material was CD4+ T cells from blood. The CDR3 protein is CATSETGTGNQPQHF. The CDR3 coding sequence is TGTGCCACCAGCGAAACCGGGACAGGTAATCAGCCCCAGCATTTT.